This T cell receptor beta chain was identified during a study of early T cells in non-severe SARS-CoV-2 infection (dated by TCRdb to 2020 to 2022). With regard to the full study: TCR sequencing used bulk RNA from unsorted whole blood, so alpha and beta chains could not be paired. Study-wide findings and limitations: VDJdb matching was skewed toward anti-spike CD8 responses, so virus-specific expansions were likely underestimated and private and CD4 specificities were missed.

As to this clonotype: This receptor's antigen is unknown. Per-nucleotide qualities are absent, and no much larger clonotype sits a single base away.

The study was a case-control design nested within a healthcare worker cohort in London, UK, with weekly nasopharyngeal swab PCR tests and blood sampling. Between 23 and 31 March 2020, the week of the UK lockdown, healthcare workers were enrolled and then followed up weekly for as long as 16 weeks. The library was obtained by 5' RACE. The data were produced on a NextSeq 500. In the TCR library protocol, unique molecular identifiers were attached to individual cDNA molecules to correct for PCR bias and sequencing error. Sequencing covered both TCR alpha and beta chains, and within each sample the abundances of alpha and beta sequences were tightly co-correlated. The authors' pipeline ran thus. Decombinator V4 was used to annotate TCR sequences for V gene, J gene and CDR3. Expanded TCRs were defined as changing significantly between any two time points under a Poisson model with p below 0.0001. TCR abundances were normalised to the total number of TCRs sequenced in each sample and reported as counts per million. MAIT TCRs were defined by TRAV1-2 paired with TRAJ12, TRAJ20 or TRAJ33, and iNKT TCRs by TRAV10 paired with TRAJ18. VDJdb, accessed 1 November 2021, was searched for CMV, EBV and SARS-CoV-2 annotated TCRs, excluding TCRs annotated for multiple antigens. Clones were called with MiXCR by TCRdb after fastp trimmed the public reads at Q25, and only in-frame beta chains were retained. Here each entry gathers all rows of one CDR3 protein and keeps the most common genes and DNA. The V and J calls were not made by the authors but by TCRdb's processing. For this sample there are under 70,000 distinct CDR3 sequences; 5.6% appear just once. The ten largest make up under 8% of the sample.

V loses 6 bases, J loses 3 bases, and the germline ends lie 21 bases apart. Including the terminal cysteine and phenylalanine, the CDR3 comprises 16 residues. The kept DNA is CDR3 alone, 48 bases in frame from the first base. CDR1 MNHEY and CDR2 SVGEGT were looked up in the germline V gene. The chain joins TRBV6-2 or TRBV6-3 to TRBJ2-7, with the D call perhaps TRBD1 or TRBD2, each one matching 5 bases. This clonotype was sampled from an adult who was a healthcare worker with PCR-confirmed SARS-CoV-2 infection or an uninfected control (not recorded which). The specimen sequenced was whole blood. CDR3 loop: CASSYSPGPQVYEQYF. The bases are TGTGCCAGCAGCTATTCACCGGGACCCCAAGTCTACGAGCAGTACTTC.